This TCR beta chain was profiled in a study of beta chain features in type 1 diabetes. Looking at the study overall: Sorted cells from all samples, numbering 107,917,701, were examined. General study points: Patients with type 1 diabetes carried fewer insertions and had more deletions at their VDJ junctions. Amplification by PCR could prefer shorter templates, with the same effect in patients and controls.

Deletions cut 0 bases from V and 0 bases from J, with 10 bases between. The CDR3 has 15 amino acids. Germline V gene data show CDR1 as SGHNT and CDR2 as YYREEE (reference sequence). This clone was counted only a few times. Its antigen is unidentified. The study reverse transcribed the entire isolated RNA, so it sequenced expressed TCRB transcripts. Naive, central memory and regulatory T cell samples came to a mean of approximately 4 million reads. Assay used: immunoSEQ multiplex PCR; TCRdb lists only in-frame clones, some missing. The sample lists approximately 340,000 clones; about 15% were seen once.

The rearrangement links TRBV5-4 to TRBJ2-7; D might be TRBD2 (5 bases). This TCR derives from a woman between 18 and 29 years old in good health. Sequenced: naive CD4+ T cells from blood. CDR3 sequence: CASSLGLASSYEQYF. CDR3 DNA: TGTGCCAGCAGCTTGGGGCTAGCTTCCTCCTACGAGCAGTACTTC.